This T cell receptor beta chain was sequenced during a study of CD8 T cells in Susac syndrome. Study-wide results and limits: The authors acknowledged that the study's TCR sequencing and HLA analysis involved relatively few individuals.

About this clonotype itself: Its antigen is not known.

In germline, CDR1 is KGHSH, CDR2 LQKENI. V shed 0 bases and J shed 1 base, with 14 bases lying between them. The CDR3 has 17 amino acids. Random-hexamer reverse transcription was applied to 0.5 to 1 ug RNA. TCRdb passed the immunoSEQ multiplex PCR reads through MiXCR, listing each CDR3 protein once. The table records around 270,000 distinct CDR3 sequences, 89% of them present only once. Material for sequencing was CD8+ T cells from PBMCs. J is TRBJ2-3 and V is TRBV18; no reliable D call. The sequence was collected from a human donor with multiple sclerosis. CDR3: CASSPPWNLWGTDTQYF. As DNA, the CDR3 is TGTGCCAGCTCACCACCCTGGAACCTATGGGGCACAGATACGCAGTATTTT.